Below are 15 T cell receptor beta chains sequenced from a single sample in a study of T cells in Graves' hyperthyroidism and ophthalmopathy. The investigators amplified TCR beta CDR3 regions from RNA transcripts. The HTBI primer set was used in a first-round RT-PCR of the TCR CDR3. A single record per CDR3 protein comes from TCRdb applying MiXCR to the multiplex PCR reads. Counted here are hundreds of thousands of distinct CDR3 sequences, around 21% occurring once; the ten biggest clones make up 30% to 40%. Source material: blood. The receptors come from a man younger than 45 with Graves' ophthalmopathy.

This clonotype came up a few times. The chain joins TRBV28 to TRBJ2-5; 7 bases are a match to TRBD2. Germline V gene sequence: CDR1 MDHEN, CDR2 SYDVKM. V trimming: 6 bases; J trimming: 1 base; junction bases outside the gene matches: 5. The CDR3 covers 14 residues. The CDR3 is CASSRTSPQETQYF. The CDR3 DNA sequence: TGTGCCAGCAGCCGGACTAGTCCCCAAGAGACCCAGTACTTC.

Regarding this clonotype: One end of the junction varies from germline; a read error may be responsible. CDR3 region: CASSQDLGAGFSYEQYF. The CDR3 DNA sequence: TGCGCCAGCAGTCAAGATCTGGGCGCAGGGTTCTCCTACGAGCAGTACTTC. V and J are TRBV4-3 and TRBJ2-7; a possible D gene is TRBD1 (5 bases). CDR3 length equals 17 residues. Germline CDR1 is LGHNA and CDR2 is YSLEER.

The CDR3 reads CASSFLGSDEQFF. Written as DNA, the CDR3 is TGTGCCAGCAGCTTTCTGGGGTCCGATGAGCAGTTCTTC. The chain links TRBV7-2 to TRBJ2-1, with D unresolved. CDR1 and CDR2 (germline): SGHTA, FQGNSA. CDR3 length: 13 residues. The ends were cut back, 3 bases at V and 8 bases at J, with 11 bases in the middle.

Notes on this clonotype: A read error may explain this, as a much larger clone is one base away. The rearrangement uses TRBV28 and TRBJ2-7; 10 nucleotides match TRBD1. Germline V gene sequence: CDR1 MDHEN, CDR2 SYDVKM. The junction had 11 bases not matched to a gene; V was cut back by 6 bases and J by 6 bases. The CDR3 is 15 amino acids. The CDR3 spells CASSPRDRGPCEQYF. Here the CDR3 DNA reads TGTGCCAGCAGCCCCCGGGACAGGGGACCCTGCGAGCAGTACTTC.

As regards this clonotype: A much larger clone lies one base from this, so it may be a read error. The chain employs TRBV20-1 and TRBJ1-1; maybe TRBD1 (5 bases). Germline CDR1 reads DFQATT; CDR2 reads SNEGSKA (reference sequence). The CDR3 spans 13 residues. The CDR3 is CSARGGGNTGAFF. The CDR3, as DNA: TGCAGTGCTAGAGGCGGGGGAAACACTGGAGCTTTCTTT.

This clonotype was found many times. The genes are TRBV15 and TRBJ2-5; perhaps TRBD2 as D (6 bases). The CDR3 extends over 18 amino acids. Germline loops: CDR1 LNHNV, CDR2 YYDKDF (reference sequence). V was cut by 4 bases and J by 4 bases, with 25 bases left in between. CDR3 loop: CATSISHLIGGLGETQYF. CDR3 coding DNA: TGTGCCACCAGCATTAGCCACCTGATTGGGGGGTTGGGAGAGACCCAGTACTTC.

This clonotype was seen only a few times. The chain links TRBV30 to TRBJ1-5; D is unresolved. CDR1 is GTSNPN, CDR2 SVGIG, per germline (reference sequence). CDR3 length: 13 amino acids. V was shortened by 2 bases and J by 5 bases, with 10 bases between the two germline ends. The CDR3: CAWSLGSHQPQHF. CDR3 DNA: TGTGCCTGGAGTTTAGGGTCCCATCAGCCCCAGCATTTT.

This clonotype was counted between two and nine times. This sequence joins TRBV7-9 and TRBJ2-3, with a tentative D call TRBD2 (5 bases). The CDR3 contains 15 residues. V dropped 3 bases and J dropped 4 bases, with 14 bases sitting between them. Germline values: CDR1 SEHNR, CDR2 FQNEAQ (reference sequence). CDR3 amino acids: CASSFKGDKPDTQYF. In DNA, the CDR3 is TGTGCCAGCAGCTTTAAGGGAGATAAGCCAGATACGCAGTATTTT.

This clonotype has just a few counts. The chain employs TRBV30 and TRBJ2-1; the D gene is possibly TRBD1 (5 bases). Trimming left V 3 bases short and J 13 bases short, with 13 bases between. The CDR3 sequence is 11 residues long. Germline-derived CDR1 and CDR2 are GTSNPN and SVGIG (reference sequence). The CDR3 is CAWSPRGHQFF. DNA for the CDR3: TGTGCCTGGAGCCCAAGGGGCCATCAGTTCTTC. Combining the CDR3 with reference TRBV30 and TRBJ2-1 gives the whole variable domain SQTIHQWPATLVQPVGSPLSLECTVEGTSNPNLYWYRQAAGRGLQLLFYSVGIGQISSEVPQNLSASRPQDRQFILSSKKLLLSDSGFYLCAWSPRGHQFFGPGTRLTVL.

This clonotype was observed many times. The V and J genes are TRBV30 and TRBJ2-2; D not certain. The germline gives CDR1 GTSNPN, CDR2 SVGIG (reference sequence). V dropped 2 bases and J dropped 0 bases, with 7 bases sitting between them. This CDR3 comprises 14 residues. The CDR3 spells CAWSRASNTGELFF. The CDR3 DNA reads as TGTGCCTGGAGTCGGGCTTCGAACACCGGGGAGCTGTTTTTT.

The chain recombines TRBV4-3 with TRBJ1-5; D remains unclear. CDR3 size: 14 residues. The germline V gene has CDR1 LGHNA and CDR2 YSLEER. The ends were cut back, 1 base at V and 7 bases at J, with 11 bases in the middle. CDR3 DNA: TGCGCCAGCAGCCAAGGAATATCGGGCCAGCCCCAGCATTTT. It encodes CASSQGISGQPQHF.

The gene calls are TRBV27 and TRBJ1-5; unclear D gene. Germline loops: CDR1 MNHEY, CDR2 SMNVEV (reference sequence). The CDR3 loop spans 14 amino acids. Trimming took 6 bases from V and 1 from J, leaving 10 bases between them. The CDR3 sequence: CASSARRSNQPQHF. The CDR3 DNA sequence: TGTGCCAGCAGCGCCCGACGGAGCAATCAGCCCCAGCATTTT.

As concerns this clonotype: A junction boundary mismatches the germline segment, possibly from a read error. The CDR3 bases are TGCGGCGTCCCCGGTGGGAACACAGATACGCAGTATTTT. Its translation: CGVPGGNTDTQYF. The chain recombines TRBV29-1 with TRBJ2-3; no reliable D call. This CDR3 spans 13 amino acids. The germline V gene has CDR1 SQVTM and CDR2 ANQGSEA.

The rearrangement links TRBV29-1 to TRBJ2-3, with 9 bases aligning to TRBD1. The germline V gene has CDR1 SQVTM and CDR2 ANQGSEA. V was pared by 6 bases and J by 3 bases, with 4 bases of the junction left unmatched. The CDR3 runs to 13 residues. CDR3 in DNA: TGCAGCGTAGACAGGGGGGCAACAGATACGCAGTATTTT. Its protein is CSVDRGATDTQYF.

The CDR3 reads CASSSSAGQGTNEQFF. CDR3 bases: TGTGCCAGCAGCTCCTCTGCGGGACAGGGCACGAATGAGCAGTTCTTC. The chain links TRBV7-9 to TRBJ2-1; 9 bases are a match to TRBD1. In germline, CDR1 is SEHNR, CDR2 FQNEAQ (reference sequence). The CDR3 spans 16 residues. V was pared by 4 bases and J by 7 bases, with 11 bases of the junction left unmatched.